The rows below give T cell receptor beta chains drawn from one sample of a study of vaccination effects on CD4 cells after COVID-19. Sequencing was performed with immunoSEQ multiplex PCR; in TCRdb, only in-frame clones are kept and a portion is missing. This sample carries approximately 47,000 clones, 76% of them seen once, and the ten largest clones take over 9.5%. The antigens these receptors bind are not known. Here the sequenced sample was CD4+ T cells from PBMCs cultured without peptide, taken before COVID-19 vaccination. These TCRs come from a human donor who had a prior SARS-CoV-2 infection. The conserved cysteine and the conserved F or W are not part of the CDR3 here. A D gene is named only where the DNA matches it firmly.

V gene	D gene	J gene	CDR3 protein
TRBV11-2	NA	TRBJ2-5	ASSFESLETQY
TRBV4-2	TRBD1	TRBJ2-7	ASSHRDSERGANYEQY
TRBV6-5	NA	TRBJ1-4	ASSTGIANEKLF
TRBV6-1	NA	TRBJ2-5	ASSERADGTQY
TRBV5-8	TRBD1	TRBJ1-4	ASSLTGPGGKLF
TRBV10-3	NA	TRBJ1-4	AISESSGNEKLF
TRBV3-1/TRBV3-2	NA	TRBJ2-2	ASSQVSSSAGELF
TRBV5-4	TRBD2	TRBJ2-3	ASSPTSGPSTDTQY
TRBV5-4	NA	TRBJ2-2	ASSLEASGGELF
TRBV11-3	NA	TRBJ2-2	ASSLRGGTGELF
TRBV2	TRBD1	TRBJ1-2	ASSIETGGNGYT
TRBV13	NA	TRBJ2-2	ASSLGGGTENTGELF
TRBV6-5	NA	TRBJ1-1	ASSTHGAF
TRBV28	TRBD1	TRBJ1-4	ASSGTGQDGTNEKLF